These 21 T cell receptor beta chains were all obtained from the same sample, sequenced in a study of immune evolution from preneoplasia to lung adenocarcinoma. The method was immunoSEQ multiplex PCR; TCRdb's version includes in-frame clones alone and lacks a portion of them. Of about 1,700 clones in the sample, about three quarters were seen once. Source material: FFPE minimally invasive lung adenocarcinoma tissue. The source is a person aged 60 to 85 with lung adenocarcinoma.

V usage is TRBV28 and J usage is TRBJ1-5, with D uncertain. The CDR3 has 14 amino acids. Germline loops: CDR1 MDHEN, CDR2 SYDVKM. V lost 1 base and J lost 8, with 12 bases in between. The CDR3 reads CASSLLQVGEPQHF. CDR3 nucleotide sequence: TGTGCCAGCAGTTTATTGCAGGTTGGGGAGCCCCAGCATTTT.

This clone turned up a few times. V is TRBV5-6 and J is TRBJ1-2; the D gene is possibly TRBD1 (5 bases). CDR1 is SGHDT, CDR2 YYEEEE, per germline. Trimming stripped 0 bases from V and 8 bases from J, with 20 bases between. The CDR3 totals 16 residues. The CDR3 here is CASSLGRYGGGLGYTF. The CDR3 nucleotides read TGTGCCAGCAGCTTGGGTCGTTACGGGGGTGGCCTGGGCTACACCTTC.

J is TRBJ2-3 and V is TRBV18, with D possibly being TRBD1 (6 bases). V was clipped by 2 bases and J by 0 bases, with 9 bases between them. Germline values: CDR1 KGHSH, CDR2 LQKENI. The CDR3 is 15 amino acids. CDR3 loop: CASSPTGQSTDTQYF. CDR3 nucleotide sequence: TGTGCCAGCTCACCAACGGGACAAAGCACAGATACGCAGTATTTT.

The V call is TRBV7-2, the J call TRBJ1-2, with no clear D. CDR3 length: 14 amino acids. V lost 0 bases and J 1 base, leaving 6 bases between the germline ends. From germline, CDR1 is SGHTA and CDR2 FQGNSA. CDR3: CASSLAGFNYGYTF. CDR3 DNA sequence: TGTGCCAGCAGCTTAGCGGGGTTTAACTATGGCTACACCTTC.

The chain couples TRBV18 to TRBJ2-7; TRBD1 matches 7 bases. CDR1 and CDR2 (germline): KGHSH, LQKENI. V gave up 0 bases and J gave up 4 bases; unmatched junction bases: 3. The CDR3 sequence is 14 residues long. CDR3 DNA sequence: TGTGCCAGCTCACCACCCGGCAGGGGGTACGAGCAGTACTTC. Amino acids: CASSPPGRGYEQYF.

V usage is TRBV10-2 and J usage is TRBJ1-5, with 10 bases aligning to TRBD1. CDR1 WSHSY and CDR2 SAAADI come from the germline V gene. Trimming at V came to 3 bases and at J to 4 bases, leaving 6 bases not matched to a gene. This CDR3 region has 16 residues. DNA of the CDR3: TGCGCCAGCAGTGATTCGGGACAGGGGATGAATCAGCCCCAGCATTTT. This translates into CASSDSGQGMNQPQHF.

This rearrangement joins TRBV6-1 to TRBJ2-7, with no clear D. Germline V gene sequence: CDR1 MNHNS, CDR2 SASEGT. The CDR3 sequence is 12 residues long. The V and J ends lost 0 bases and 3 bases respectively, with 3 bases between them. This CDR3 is CASSEAGYEQYF. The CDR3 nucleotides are TGTGCCAGCAGTGAAGCTGGCTACGAGCAGTACTTC.

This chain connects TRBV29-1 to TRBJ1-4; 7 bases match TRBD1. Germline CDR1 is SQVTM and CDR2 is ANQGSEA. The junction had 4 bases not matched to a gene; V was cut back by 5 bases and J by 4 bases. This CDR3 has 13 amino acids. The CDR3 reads CSVKGAGNEKLFF. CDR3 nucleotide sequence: TGCAGCGTTAAGGGGGCGGGTAATGAAAAACTGTTTTTT.

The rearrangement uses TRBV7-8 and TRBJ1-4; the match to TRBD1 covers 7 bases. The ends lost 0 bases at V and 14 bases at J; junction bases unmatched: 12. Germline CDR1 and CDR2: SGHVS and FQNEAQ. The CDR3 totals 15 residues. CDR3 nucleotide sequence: TGTGCCAGCAGCTTAGCGTGGGCAGGGGGAGGTCGGCTGTTTTTT. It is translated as CASSLAWAGGGRLFF.

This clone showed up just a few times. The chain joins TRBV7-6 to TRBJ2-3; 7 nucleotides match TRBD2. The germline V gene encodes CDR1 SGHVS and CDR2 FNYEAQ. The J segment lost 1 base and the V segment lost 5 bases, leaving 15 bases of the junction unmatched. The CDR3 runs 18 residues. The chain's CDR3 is CASSPYGWVAGGTDTQYF. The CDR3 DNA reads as TGTGCCAGCAGCCCTTATGGGTGGGTCGCGGGGGGCACAGATACGCAGTATTTT.

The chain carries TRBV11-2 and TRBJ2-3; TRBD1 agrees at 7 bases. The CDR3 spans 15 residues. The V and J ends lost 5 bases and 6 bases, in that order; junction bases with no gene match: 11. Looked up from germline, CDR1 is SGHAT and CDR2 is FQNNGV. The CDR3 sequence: CASSATGAISDTQYF. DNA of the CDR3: TGTGCCAGCAGCGCCACAGGGGCCATATCGGATACGCAGTATTTT. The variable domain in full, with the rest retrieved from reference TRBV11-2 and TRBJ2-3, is EAGVAQSPRYKIIEKRQSVAFWCNPISGHATLYWYQQILGQGPKLLIQFQNNGVVDDSQLPKDRFSAERLKGVDSTLKIQPAKLEDSAVYLCASSATGAISDTQYFGPGTRLTVL.

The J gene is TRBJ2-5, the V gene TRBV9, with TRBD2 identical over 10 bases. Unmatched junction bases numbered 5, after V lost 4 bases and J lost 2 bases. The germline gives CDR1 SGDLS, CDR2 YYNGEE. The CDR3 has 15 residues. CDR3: CASSLLAGAQETQYF. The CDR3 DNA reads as TGTGCCAGCAGCTTGCTAGCGGGAGCGCAAGAGACCCAGTACTTC. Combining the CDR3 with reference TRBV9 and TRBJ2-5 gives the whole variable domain DSGVTQTPKHLITATGQRVTLRCSPRSGDLSVYWYQQSLDQGLQFLIQYYNGEERAKGNILERFSAQQFPDLHSELNLSSLELGDSALYFCASSLLAGAQETQYFGPGTRLLVL.

The CDR3 here is CASRTDKQGAREQYF. DNA for the CDR3: TGTGCCAGCAGGACGGATAAACAGGGGGCGAGGGAGCAGTACTTC. The chain combines TRBV6-1 with TRBJ2-7, with 9 bases identical to TRBD1. The CDR3 is made up of 15 amino acids. CDR1 is MNHNS and CDR2 is SASEGT in the germline V gene. Losses at the gene ends were 6 bases for V and 7 bases for J; bases not matched to a gene: 13.

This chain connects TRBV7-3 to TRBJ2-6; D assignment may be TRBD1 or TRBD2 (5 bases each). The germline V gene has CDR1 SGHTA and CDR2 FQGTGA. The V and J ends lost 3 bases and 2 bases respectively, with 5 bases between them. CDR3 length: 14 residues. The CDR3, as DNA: TGTGCCAGCAGCTTGGGGGCTGGGGCCAACGTCCTGACTTTC. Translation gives CASSLGAGANVLTF.

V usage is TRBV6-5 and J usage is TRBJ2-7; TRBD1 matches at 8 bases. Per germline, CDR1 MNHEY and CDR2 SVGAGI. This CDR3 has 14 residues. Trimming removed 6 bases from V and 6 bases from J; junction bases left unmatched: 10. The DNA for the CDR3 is TGTGCCAGCAGAAGACTGGGACAGGCCGGCGAGCAGTACTTC. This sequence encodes CASRRLGQAGEQYF.

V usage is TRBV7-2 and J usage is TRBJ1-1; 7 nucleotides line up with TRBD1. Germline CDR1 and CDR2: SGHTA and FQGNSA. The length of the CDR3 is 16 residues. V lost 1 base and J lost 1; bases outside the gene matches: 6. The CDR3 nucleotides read TGTGCCAGCAGCTTAGTTCAGGGGGGACGGAACACTGAAGCTTTCTTT. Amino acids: CASSLVQGGRNTEAFF.

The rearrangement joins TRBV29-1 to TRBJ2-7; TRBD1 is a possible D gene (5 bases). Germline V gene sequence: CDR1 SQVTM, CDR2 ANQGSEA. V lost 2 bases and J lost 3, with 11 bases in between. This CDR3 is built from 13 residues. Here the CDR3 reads CSVESAQGYEQYF. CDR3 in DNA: TGCAGCGTTGAATCGGCCCAGGGCTACGAGCAGTACTTC.

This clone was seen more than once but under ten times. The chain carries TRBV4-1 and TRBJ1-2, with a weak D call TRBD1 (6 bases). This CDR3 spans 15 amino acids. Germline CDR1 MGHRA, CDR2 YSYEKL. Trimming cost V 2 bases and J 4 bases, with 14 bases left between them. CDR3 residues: CASSQTRGGGYGYTF. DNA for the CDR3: TGCGCCAGCAGCCAAACGAGGGGAGGGGGCTATGGCTACACCTTC.

CDR3 sequence (DNA): TGTGCCAGCAGCGTAGAATCGAGCTCTGGAAACACCATATATTTT. Its translation: CASSVESSSGNTIYF. This chain joins TRBV9 and TRBJ1-3, with D hard to call. The CDR3 is 15 amino acids. Germline V lookup: CDR1 SGDLS, CDR2 YYNGEE. Deletions cut 0 bases from V and 0 bases from J, with 7 bases between. Looking up the rest from reference TRBV9 and TRBJ1-3 gives the full variable domain: DSGVTQTPKHLITATGQRVTLRCSPRSGDLSVYWYQQSLDQGLQFLIQYYNGEERAKGNILERFSAQQFPDLHSELNLSSLELGDSALYFCASSVESSSGNTIYFGEGSWLTVV.

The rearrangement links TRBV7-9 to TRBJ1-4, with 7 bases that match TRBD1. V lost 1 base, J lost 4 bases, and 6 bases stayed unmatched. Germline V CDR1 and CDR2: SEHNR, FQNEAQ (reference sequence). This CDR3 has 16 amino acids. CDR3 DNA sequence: TGTGCCAGCAGCTTAGAGGTGACAGGGATTAATGAAAAACTGTTTTTT. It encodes CASSLEVTGINEKLFF.

CDR3 in DNA: TGCGCCAGCAGCCAAGATGACAGGTCCTCTAGCACAGATACGCAGTATTTT. This sequence encodes CASSQDDRSSSTDTQYF. V gene TRBV4-1 combines with J gene TRBJ2-3, with D tentatively TRBD1 (6 bases). The germline V gene has CDR1 MGHRA and CDR2 YSYEKL. The V and J ends lost 0 bases and 0 bases respectively, with 13 bases between them. This CDR3 has 17 residues.